This is a list of T cell receptor beta chains from one sample in a study of blood T cells in healthy people across ages. MiXCR, applied by TCRdb to the 5' RACE reads, yields one record per CDR3 protein. The data show fewer than 2 million distinct CDR3 sequences, 30% to 40% seen once. The sequencing input was blood. The receptors were gathered from a human donor in good health. Both conserved end residues are part of each CDR3.

CDR3 protein: CASSLVGTSVYNEQFF
V gene: TRBV5-1
J gene: TRBJ2-1

CDR3 protein: CASSNPRGLDEQYF
V gene: TRBV6-2/TRBV6-3
J gene: -

CDR3 protein: CASGLAGSSYEQYF
V gene: TRBV28
J gene: TRBJ2-7

CDR3 protein: CSASGQGARETQYF
V gene: TRBV20-1
J gene: TRBJ2-5

CDR3 protein: CASSVRREVLLNYGYTF
V gene: TRBV6-1
J gene: TRBJ1-2

CDR3 protein: CASSLADRGGGQPQHF
V gene: TRBV7-8
J gene: TRBJ1-5

CDR3 protein: CASRHHGANYGYTF
V gene: TRBV25-1
J gene: TRBJ1-2

CDR3 protein: CSVRTGQSSYEQYF
V gene: TRBV29-1
J gene: TRBJ2-7

CDR3 protein: CSAPNPETYNEQFF
V gene: TRBV20-1
J gene: TRBJ2-1

CDR3 protein: CASSQGYKQPYEQYF
V gene: TRBV5-1
J gene: TRBJ2-7

CDR3 protein: CASRPAPYNEQFF
V gene: TRBV5-1
J gene: TRBJ2-1

CDR3 protein: CASSLGRADLQETQYF
V gene: TRBV5-6
J gene: TRBJ2-5

CDR3 protein: CASSEDRVIGTEAFF
V gene: TRBV4-2
J gene: TRBJ1-1

CDR3 protein: CASSQAWVWEQYF
V gene: TRBV7-2
J gene: TRBJ2-5

CDR3 protein: CASSPYRQAPQETQYF
V gene: TRBV12-3/TRBV12-4
J gene: TRBJ2-5

CDR3 protein: CSASNGGPYEQYF
V gene: TRBV20-1
J gene: -

CDR3 protein: CASSRQENSYNEQFF
V gene: TRBV6-6
J gene: TRBJ2-1

CDR3 protein: CASSSDREAQYF
V gene: TRBV9
J gene: TRBJ2-5

CDR3 protein: CASSPSDRENQPQHF
V gene: TRBV28
J gene: TRBJ1-5

CDR3 protein: CASKQGPDNYGYTF
V gene: TRBV27
J gene: TRBJ1-2

CDR3 protein: CASSSSGVPVMTEAFF
V gene: TRBV7-3
J gene: TRBJ1-1

CDR3 protein: CASSFLTGWVYNEQFF
V gene: TRBV7-9
J gene: TRBJ2-1

CDR3 protein: CSASLIQALGEQFF
V gene: TRBV20-1
J gene: TRBJ2-1

CDR3 protein: CASSPRQDKAKNIQYF
V gene: TRBV13
J gene: TRBJ2-4

CDR3 protein: CASSLAPGDSYEQYF
V gene: TRBV7-2
J gene: TRBJ2-7

CDR3 protein: CASSFPGTRETQYF
V gene: TRBV6-5
J gene: TRBJ2-5

CDR3 protein: CASSVGVGTYEQYF
V gene: TRBV9
J gene: TRBJ2-7

CDR3 protein: CASSQVGGTEAFF
V gene: TRBV3-1
J gene: TRBJ1-1

CDR3 protein: CASSPGSSGANVRTF
V gene: TRBV27
J gene: TRBJ2-6

CDR3 protein: CATSAGDRAQFF
V gene: TRBV24-1
J gene: TRBJ2-1

CDR3 protein: CTSSRRAGQLAGRTDTQYF
V gene: TRBV4-3
J gene: TRBJ2-3

CDR3 protein: CASSRSVGWVDGSGNTIYF
V gene: TRBV4-1
J gene: TRBJ1-3

CDR3 protein: CSAKGVYGYTF
V gene: TRBV20-1
J gene: TRBJ1-2

CDR3 protein: CASSQVTQTQYF
V gene: TRBV3-1
J gene: -

CDR3 protein: CSALRNRDRGTDTQYF
V gene: TRBV20-1
J gene: TRBJ2-3